The T cell receptor (beta chain) described here comes from a study of blood T cell repertoires in COVID-19. TCRdb keeps only in-frame clones here, not all; method: immunoSEQ multiplex PCR. The sample yields about 130,000 clones, approximately 84% seen once. This CDR3 contains 15 residues. V shed 5 bases, J shed 8 bases, and the junction held 9 bases outside the gene matches. CDR1 is LNHDA and CDR2 is SQIVND in the germline V gene (reference sequence). The chain employs TRBV19 and TRBJ1-2; TRBD1 aligns across 12 bases. The clonotype was recovered from a woman in her sixties or seventies with acute or convalescent COVID-19. The source material was peripheral blood. The CDR3 loop reads CASSLGQGASRGYTF. CDR3 bases: TGTGCCAGTAGTCTGGGACAGGGGGCATCTAGAGGCTACACCTTC.